This T cell receptor (beta chain) was sequenced in a study of cytomegalovirus exposure and HLA in healthy donors. About the study: Roughly 89 million unique TCR sequences came from HLA-typed donors in an early release. Study-level results: According to a later analysis, donors in an Asian-associated ancestry cluster reportedly had fewer N-insertions than the roughly 630-donor mean.

The PCR made use of 60 Vbeta and 13 Jbeta primers. Profiled with immunoSEQ multiplex PCR; TCRdb holds only in-frame clones, not every one. The data show roughly 90,000 clones, roughly four fifths seen once. This CDR3 comprises 17 residues. The V and J ends lost 5 bases and 2 bases, in that order; junction bases with no gene match: 15. From germline, CDR1 is SGHVS and CDR2 FNYEAQ. All donors participated as healthy donors of bone marrow. Note on this clone: The antigen is not known.

Sequencing input: PBMCs. The chain carries TRBV7-6 and TRBJ2-7; 7 bases line up with TRBD2. The receptor was derived from a young man in good health and CMV-seropositive. The CDR3 loop is CASSQPVVAGVTYEQYF. The CDR3 DNA is TGTGCCAGCAGCCAACCTGTGGTAGCGGGCGTGACCTACGAGCAGTACTTC.